The next 5 T cell receptor beta chains were all read from a single sample in a study of cytomegalovirus exposure and HLA in healthy donors. Use of 60 Vbeta and 13 Jbeta primers characterized the PCR. Assay: immunoSEQ multiplex PCR; the TCRdb copy retains only in-frame clones and omits some. The repertoire holds some 170,000 clones, with about 80% as singletons. Sequenced: PBMCs. These receptors came from a young man in good health and CMV-seropositive.

V usage is TRBV27 and J usage is TRBJ2-1, with 11 bases lining up with TRBD2. Trimming at V came to 6 bases and at J to 15 bases, leaving 7 bases not matched to a gene. This CDR3 comprises 12 residues. Germline-derived CDR1 and CDR2 are MNHEY and SMNVEV (reference sequence). The chain's CDR3 is CASRPLAGVWFF. As DNA, the CDR3 is TGTGCCAGCAGACCACTAGCGGGAGTCTGGTTCTTC.

The rearrangement joins TRBV11-2 to TRBJ1-1, with a weak D call TRBD1 (6 bases). Germline V gene sequence: CDR1 SGHAT, CDR2 FQNNGV. The CDR3 contains 14 residues. The ends were cut back, 6 bases at V and 1 base at J, with 12 bases in the middle. This CDR3 reads CASSPLQGNTEAFF. The CDR3, as DNA: TGTGCCAGCAGTCCGTTACAGGGGAACACTGAAGCTTTCTTT.

The chain combines TRBV7-2 with TRBJ1-4; 7 bases match TRBD1. Per the germline V gene, CDR1 is SGHTA and CDR2 is FQGNSA. Losses at the gene ends were 4 bases for V and 5 bases for J; bases not matched to a gene: 7. The CDR3 contains 15 residues. The CDR3 DNA is TGTGCCAGCAGCTCCCGGGACAGTGGAAATGAAAAACTGTTTTTT. It is translated as CASSSRDSGNEKLFF.

V gene TRBV7-6 combines with J gene TRBJ1-3; the D gene is possibly TRBD1 (6 bases). This CDR3 region has 15 residues. Trimming removed 3 bases at V and 5 bases at J, with 14 bases between. Per germline, CDR1 SGHVS and CDR2 FNYEAQ. The CDR3, as DNA: TGTGCCAGCAGCTTGCCCCAGGGGAATCGAAACACCATATATTTT. Protein: CASSLPQGNRNTIYF.

The rearrangement links TRBV6-5 to TRBJ1-2; a possible D gene is TRBD1 (5 bases). Germline CDR1 MNHEY, CDR2 SVGAGI. This CDR3 is built from 13 residues. Between the trimmed V and J ends, which lost 2 bases and 8 bases, there was a span of 12 bases. The CDR3 sequence is CASSYRGGSGYTF. The CDR3 coding sequence is TGTGCCAGCAGTTACCGGGGGGGGTCGGGCTACACCTTC.